There are a few counts of the clone carrying this T cell receptor (beta chain). Antigen unknown. The CDR3 loop spans 12 amino acids. Trimming left V 6 bases short and J 4 bases short, with 9 bases between. Looked up from germline, CDR1 is KGHSH and CDR2 is LQKENI. The data derive from a study of OX40 agonist ivuxolimab in advanced cancers. Findings and caveats of the study: Partial responders at 0.1-3.0 mg/kg showed near-lowest clonal expansion. At doses 0.1 to 3.0 mg/kg, CD4+ and CD8+ clones expanded.

Blood draws occurred at baseline, cycle 4 day 1, and cycle 7 day 1. This table comes from immunoSEQ multiplex PCR, and its TCRdb copy is limited to in-frame clones, with some not included. This sample carries about 26,000 clones, around 85% of them seen once, and the ten largest clones take 34%. The chain combines TRBV18 with TRBJ1-2; D call uncertain. Sample: CD4+ or CD8+ T cells sorted from blood, taken in a trial of the OX40 agonist ivuxolimab. This receptor was taken from an adult with an advanced solid tumor such as melanoma, head and neck, liver or kidney cancer. This chain's CDR3 is CASSNNGYGYTF. In DNA form, the CDR3 reads TGTGCCAGCTCCAACAATGGCTATGGCTACACCTTC. Combining the CDR3 with reference TRBV18 and TRBJ1-2 gives the whole variable domain NAGVMQNPRHLVRRRGQEARLRCSPMKGHSHVYWYRQLPEEGLKFMVYLQKENIIDESGMPKERFSAEFPKEGPSILRIQQVVRGDSAAYFCASSNNGYGYTFGSGTRLTVV.